This T cell receptor beta chain emerged from a study of blood T cell repertoires in COVID-19 (TCRdb year 2020). Some background on the complete study: Collaborator samples came from the United States, Italy and Spain and covered acute and convalescent phases of COVID-19. The material from the prospective study consisted of cDNA or gDNA derived from T cells, B-cell-depleted T cells, or PBMCs. Deeply sampled blood TCRbeta repertoires from subjects exposed to, actively infected with, or recovered from COVID-19 were included in the dataset. The repertoires were made available in a free public database intended to serve as a resource for research on the immune response to SARS-CoV-2. The samples were drawn from the first 160 participants of the ongoing ImmuneRACE study and from 1,254 subjects provided by 6 global collaborators. Nearly every sample came with metadata listing a de-identified subject ID, COVID-19 status, age in years and sex. Where HLA class I and class II types were available, the types were taken from metadata supplied by the sample provider, not from assay-based typing.

TCRbeta CDR3 regions were amplified from genomic DNA by means of the immunoSEQ Assay, a bias-controlled multiplex PCR. The paper's data handling went like this. The number of nucleated cells in each sample was estimated by amplification of reference gene primers within the assay. Sequence reads were collapsed and filtered to measure the absolute abundance of every unique TCRbeta CDR3 rearrangement. For each sample, productive Simpson clonality was calculated by taking the square root of Simpson's diversity index across productive rearrangements. The source is immuneACCESS, and TCRdb retained only in-frame sequences with V and J called. Part of the clones is not carried over; for the studies checked, unresolved V genes explain less than half of this, and the remainder is unexplained. V and J calls and clone size follow that table, whereas D and trimming were derived from the DNA. Counted in this sample were a few hundred thousand clones; 85% to 90% of them appeared once. The top ten clones comprise less than 3% of the sample.

Overall results and qualifications from the work: Clinical and demographic metadata were provided uncurated, with the amount varying by source and participant.

CDR1 and CDR2, looked up from the germline V gene, are MDHEN and SYDVKM. Its CDR3 holds 15 amino acids, cysteine through phenylalanine. CDR3 DNA only is kept here, 45 bases in frame from base 1. Unmatched junction bases come to 1, with V trimmed by 0 bases and J by 3 bases. Turning to this clone: What this receptor recognizes is not known. No clone much larger than this one lies a single base away; base qualities are absent.

In Seattle, one collaborating source enrolled patients while the infection was active and tracked those patients longitudinally over the course of disease. Whole blood was collected in K2EDTA tubes by collaborating institutions according to the institutions' own protocols. For TCRbeta analysis, collaborators shipped samples in one of three forms: frozen whole blood, isolated PBMCs, or DNA extracted from either of those sample types. The sequence was obtained from a woman in her thirties with COVID-19, enrolled during active disease. Sample: peripheral blood. Rearrangement joined TRBV28 to TRBJ1-2, with 10 junctional bases fitting TRBD1. The DNA reads as follows: TGTGCCAGCAGTTTATGGACAGGGGGCGACTATGGCTACACCTTC. Translated, this gives CASSLWTGGDYGYTF.